Listed below are T cell receptor beta chains from one sample, sequenced in a study of blood T cell repertoires in COVID-19. Method: immunoSEQ multiplex PCR; TCRdb's copy keeps in-frame clones and lacks some. The sample records approximately 400,000 clones, about four fifths being singletons. The sequencing sample was made of peripheral blood. The receptors here all came from a human donor with acute or convalescent COVID-19. The donor label of this sample is uncertain. The CDR3 runs from the conserved cysteine through the conserved F or W. D genes are given only for firm matches. Not every row has a clone size; where given, it reads once, few, many or a size class.

j_call d_call clone_size v_call cdr3_aa cdr3_nt
TRBJ1-1 TRBD1 NA TRBV28 CASSFWSATGRYTEAFF TGTGCCAGCAGTTTCTGGAGTGCGACAGGGCGTTACACTGAAGCTTTCTTT
TRBJ1-2 NA few TRBV7-9 CASSFYRDNGGYGYTF TGTGCCAGCAGCTTCTACCGGGACAATGGGGGCTATGGCTACACCTTC
TRBJ2-7 TRBD2 once TRBV4-1 CASSQEGRGRGTYEQYF TGCGCCAGCAGCCAAGAAGGTCGGGGGAGGGGAACCTACGAGCAGTACTTC
TRBJ2-2 NA NA TRBV4-2 CASSQGRNTGELFF TGTGCCAGCTCCCAGGGGAGAAACACCGGGGAGCTGTTTTTT
TRBJ2-7 TRBD2 NA TRBV28 CASNPLADSYEQYF TGTGCCAGCAATCCTCTAGCGGACTCCTACGAGCAGTACTTC
TRBJ2-3 TRBD1 NA TRBV19 CASSIGGQGTDTQYF TGTGCCAGTAGTATAGGGGGACAGGGCACAGATACGCAGTATTTT
TRBJ2-3 TRBD2 NA TRBV11-1 CASSLGTSGSTDTQYF TGTGCCAGCAGCTTAGGGACTAGCGGGAGTACAGATACGCAGTATTTT
TRBJ2-5 TRBD1 once TRBV5-1 CASSLVRDSRQETQYF TGCGCCAGCAGCTTGGTCAGGGACAGTCGCCAAGAGACCCAGTACTTC
TRBJ1-5 NA NA TRBV29-1 CSVDTAGWPQHF TGCAGCGTTGACACGGCGGGTTGGCCCCAGCATTTT
TRBJ2-3 NA NA TRBV11-2 CASNLRGTDTQYF TGTGCCAGCAATTTGAGAGGCACAGATACGCAGTATTTT
TRBJ1-1 TRBD1 few TRBV18 CASSRDRTLNTEAFF TGTGCCAGCTCACGGGACAGGACCTTAAACACTGAAGCTTTCTTT
TRBJ1-2 NA NA TRBV7-2 CASRERVAGSGYTF TGTGCCAGCAGGGAGAGGGTTGCTGGCTCTGGCTACACCTTC
TRBJ2-5 NA once TRBV15 CATSRGVAGETQYF TGTGCCACCAGCAGAGGGGTCGCCGGGGAGACCCAGTACTTC
TRBJ1-6 NA NA TRBV25-1 CATAGGFNSPLHF TGTGCCACGGCGGGGGGTTTTAATTCACCCCTCCACTTT
TRBJ2-4 NA once TRBV7-2 CASSFESGVKNIQYF TGTGCCAGCAGCTTTGAGTCGGGGGTCAAAAACATTCAGTACTTC
TRBJ1-1 TRBD1 NA TRBV4-2 CASSQVVGTGSEAFF TGTGCCAGCAGCCAAGTCGTAGGGACAGGGTCTGAAGCTTTCTTT
TRBJ1-5 NA few TRBV5-1 CASSPDPTGSGQPQHF TGCGCCAGCAGCCCGGACCCGACAGGCTCGGGTCAGCCCCAGCATTTT
TRBJ1-2 TRBD1 once TRBV6-5 CASRGTGGYTF TGTGCCAGCAGGGGGACAGGCGGCTACACCTTC
TRBJ2-3 NA many TRBV2 CASSEEQANTDTQYF TGTGCCAGCAGTGAAGAACAGGCTAACACAGATACGCAGTATTTT
TRBJ1-1 TRBD1 NA TRBV18 CASSQRQGRFEAFF TGTGCCAGCTCACAGCGACAGGGGCGGTTTGAAGCTTTCTTT
TRBJ2-7 NA NA TRBV20-1 CSASRPERAYEQYF TGCAGTGCTAGTCGTCCAGAACGGGCCTACGAGCAGTACTTC
TRBJ1-5 TRBD1 once TRBV11-2 CASSPTGGINQPQHF TGTGCCAGCAGCCCCACAGGGGGGATCAATCAGCCCCAGCATTTT